Presented here are 8 T cell receptor beta chains from one specimen sequenced in a study of cytomegalovirus exposure and HLA in healthy donors. PCR employed 60 Vbeta and 13 Jbeta primers. Data came from immunoSEQ multiplex PCR; TCRdb stores just in-frame clones and leaves some out. Among around 190,000 clones, around 85% were seen once, and the ten largest hold about 2.5%. The sample was PBMCs. These receptors originate from a woman aged 45-59 years in good health and CMV-seronegative.

The J gene is TRBJ1-1, the V gene TRBV14; no reliable D call. The CDR3 has 19 residues. Trimming removed 2 bases at V and 1 base at J, with 23 bases between. Germline V gene sequence: CDR1 SGHDN, CDR2 FVKESK. The CDR3 here is CASSQLRASSPYWNTEAFF. The CDR3, as DNA: TGTGCCAGCAGCCAACTGAGGGCGTCATCTCCCTACTGGAACACTGAAGCTTTCTTT. The full variable domain, with the rest looked up from reference TRBV14 and TRBJ1-1, is EAGVTQFPSHSVIEKGQTVTLRCDPISGHDNLYWYRRVMGKEIKFLLHFVKESKQDESGMPNNRFLAERTGGTYSTLKVQPAELEDSGVYFCASSQLRASSPYWNTEAFFGQGTRLTVV.

The CDR3 nucleotides read TGTGCCAGCAGCTTGGGTGAACTAGCGGGCACAGATACGCAGTATTTT. Translation: CASSLGELAGTDTQYF. This chain joins TRBV7-9 and TRBJ2-3; 8 nucleotides align to TRBD2. CDR3 size: 16 residues. The ends lost 3 bases at V and 1 base at J; junction bases unmatched: 6. Germline V CDR1 and CDR2: SEHNR, FQNEAQ (reference sequence).

The rearrangement links TRBV9 to TRBJ2-1, with D possibly TRBD2 on 6 matching bases. Germline V gene lookup returns CDR1 SGDLS and CDR2 YYNGEE. The CDR3 consists of 15 residues. V lost 0 bases to trimming and J lost 2 bases, with 9 bases between them. CDR3 sequence: CASSVEGLPYNEQFF. CDR3 nucleotide sequence: TGTGCCAGCAGCGTAGAGGGACTTCCCTACAATGAGCAGTTCTTC.

V gene TRBV2 combines with J gene TRBJ2-1; TRBD2 agrees at 7 bases. Germline lookup yields CDR1 SNHLY and CDR2 FYNNEI. V shed 4 bases and J 3 bases; nucleotides not matched to a gene: 6. The CDR3 has 15 residues. CDR3 bases: TGTGCCAGCAGTGTTAGGCTAGCGGACTACAATGAGCAGTTCTTC. It specifies CASSVRLADYNEQFF.

The chain links TRBV4-1 to TRBJ2-1, with TRBD2 identical over 9 bases. This CDR3 region has 18 residues. The ends lost 0 bases at V and 4 bases at J; junction bases unmatched: 10. From germline, CDR1 is MGHRA and CDR2 YSYEKL. CDR3 coding DNA: TGCGCCAGCAGCCAAGATCCAGTCGGCGGGAGGGTATACAATGAGCAGTTCTTC. Its protein product is CASSQDPVGGRVYNEQFF.

The rearrangement uses TRBV30 and TRBJ2-2; a weak D match, TRBD2 (6 bases). Per the germline V gene, CDR1 is GTSNPN and CDR2 is SVGIG (reference sequence). Trimming stripped 3 bases from V and 4 bases from J, with 12 bases between. The CDR3 runs to 14 residues. Here the CDR3 DNA reads TGTGCCTGGAGGCCCGGGGGAGGCACCGGGGAGCTGTTTTTT. Its translation is CAWRPGGGTGELFF.

The chain links TRBV10-3 to TRBJ1-2; weak D call: TRBD1 (6 bases). CDR1 is ENHRY, CDR2 SYGVKD, per germline. V lost 3 bases to trimming and J lost 2 bases, with 10 bases between them. The CDR3 loop spans 14 amino acids. The CDR3 protein is CAISEEQGNYGYTF. The CDR3 nucleotides read TGTGCCATCAGTGAAGAACAGGGAAACTATGGCTACACCTTC.

This chain joins TRBV29-1 and TRBJ2-5; TRBD1 matches 9 bases. The V gene end was trimmed by 3 bases and the J gene end by 5 bases; junction bases not matched to a gene: 7. There are 14 residues in the CDR3. CDR1 is SQVTM and CDR2 is ANQGSEA in the germline V gene. In DNA, the CDR3 is TGCAGCGTTGATGGAACAGGGGGCTGGGAGACCCAGTACTTC. Amino acids: CSVDGTGGWETQYF.